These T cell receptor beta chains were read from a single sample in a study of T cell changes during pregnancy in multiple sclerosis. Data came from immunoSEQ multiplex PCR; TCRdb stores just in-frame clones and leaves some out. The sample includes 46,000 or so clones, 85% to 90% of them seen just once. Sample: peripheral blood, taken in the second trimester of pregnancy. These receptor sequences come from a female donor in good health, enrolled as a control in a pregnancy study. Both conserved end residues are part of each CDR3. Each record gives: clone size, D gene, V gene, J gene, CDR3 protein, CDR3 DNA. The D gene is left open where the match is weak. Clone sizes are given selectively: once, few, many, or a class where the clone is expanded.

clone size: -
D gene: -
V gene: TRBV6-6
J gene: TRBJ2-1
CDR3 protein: CASSYGDQVRNEQFF
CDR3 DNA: TGTGCCAGCAGTTACGGCGATCAGGTCAGGAATGAGCAGTTCTTC

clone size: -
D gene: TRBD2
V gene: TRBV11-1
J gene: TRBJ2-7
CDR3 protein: CASSSTGGYEQYF
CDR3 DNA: TGTGCCAGCAGCTCTACGGGGGGCTACGAGCAGTACTTC

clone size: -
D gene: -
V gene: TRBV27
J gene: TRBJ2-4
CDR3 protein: CASSLAGWWGLQYF
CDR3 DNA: TGTGCCAGCAGTTTAGCAGGGTGGTGGGGCCTGCAGTACTTC

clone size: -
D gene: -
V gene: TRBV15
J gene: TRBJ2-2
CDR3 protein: CATSRSRVTTGELFF
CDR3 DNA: TGTGCCACCAGCAGATCCCGGGTTACCACCGGGGAGCTGTTTTTT

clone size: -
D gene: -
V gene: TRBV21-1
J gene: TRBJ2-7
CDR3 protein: CASSTRDCSYEQYF
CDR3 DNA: TGTGCCAGCAGCACCCGGGACTGCTCCTACGAGCAGTACTTC

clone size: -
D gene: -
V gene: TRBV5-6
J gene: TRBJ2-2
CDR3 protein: CASSSSSGELFF
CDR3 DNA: TGTGCCAGCAGCTCCTCGTCCGGGGAGCTGTTTTTT

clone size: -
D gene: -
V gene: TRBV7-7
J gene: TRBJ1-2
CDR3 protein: CASSPPEGLVGGATNYGYTF
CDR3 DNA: TGTGCTAGCAGCCCCCCCGAAGGGTTGGTGGGAGGGGCTACTAACTATGGCTACACCTTC

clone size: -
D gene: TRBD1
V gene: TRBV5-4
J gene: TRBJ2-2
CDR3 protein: CASSLYRGTNTGELFF
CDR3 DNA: TGTGCCAGCAGCCTATACAGGGGGACGAACACCGGGGAGCTGTTTTTT

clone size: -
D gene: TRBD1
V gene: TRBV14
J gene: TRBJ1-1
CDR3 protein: CASSQDSPRQGREAFF
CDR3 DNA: TGTGCCAGCAGCCAAGATTCTCCCAGACAGGGCCGTGAAGCTTTCTTT

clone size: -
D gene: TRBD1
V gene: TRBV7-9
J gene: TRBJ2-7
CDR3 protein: CASSPRQGGNLYEQYF
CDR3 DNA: TGTGCCAGCAGCCCGCGACAGGGGGGAAATCTCTACGAGCAGTACTTC

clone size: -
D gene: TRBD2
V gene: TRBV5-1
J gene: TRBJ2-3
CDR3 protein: CASSRLAGGPGTQYF
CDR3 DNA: TGCGCCAGCAGCCGACTAGCGGGAGGCCCTGGTACGCAGTATTTT

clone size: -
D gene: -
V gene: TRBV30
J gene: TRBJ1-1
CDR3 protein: CAWNGGSNTEAFF
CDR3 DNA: TGTGCCTGGAACGGGGGATCGAACACTGAAGCTTTCTTT

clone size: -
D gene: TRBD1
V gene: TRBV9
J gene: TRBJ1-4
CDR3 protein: CASSEGQGREKLFF
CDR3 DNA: TGTGCCAGCAGCGAGGGACAGGGGCGTGAAAAACTGTTTTTT

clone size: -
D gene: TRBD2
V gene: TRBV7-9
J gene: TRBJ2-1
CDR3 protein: CASSSSGSTWNEQFF
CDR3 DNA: TGTGCCAGCAGCTCCAGCGGGAGTACTTGGAATGAGCAGTTCTTC

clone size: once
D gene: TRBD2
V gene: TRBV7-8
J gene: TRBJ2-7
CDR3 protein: CASSLGSSGTYEQYF
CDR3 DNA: TGTGCCAGCAGCTTAGGATCTAGCGGGACCTACGAGCAGTACTTC

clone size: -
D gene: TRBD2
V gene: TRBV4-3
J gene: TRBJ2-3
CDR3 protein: CASSQGGGRDTQYF
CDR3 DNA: TGCGCCAGCAGCCAAGGCGGGGGGAGAGATACGCAGTATTTT

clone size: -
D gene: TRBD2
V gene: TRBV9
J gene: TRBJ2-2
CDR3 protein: CASSSSGRDTGELFF
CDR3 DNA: TGTGCCAGCAGCTCTAGCGGGAGGGACACCGGGGAGCTGTTTTTT

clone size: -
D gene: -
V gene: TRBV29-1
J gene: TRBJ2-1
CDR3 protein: CSVEKLALYNEQFF
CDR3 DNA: TGCAGCGTTGAGAAGTTGGCTCTCTACAATGAGCAGTTCTTC

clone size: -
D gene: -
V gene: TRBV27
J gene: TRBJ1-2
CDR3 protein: CASSPPGGSYGYTF
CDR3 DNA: TGTGCCAGCAGTCCTCCGGGGGGAAGCTATGGCTACACCTTC

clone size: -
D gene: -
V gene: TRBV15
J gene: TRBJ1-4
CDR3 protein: CATSRDLSRAGEKLFF
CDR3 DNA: TGTGCCACCAGCAGAGATCTCTCCAGGGCCGGTGAAAAACTGTTTTTT

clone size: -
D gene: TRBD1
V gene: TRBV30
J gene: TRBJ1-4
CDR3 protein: CAWSLGTAEKLFF
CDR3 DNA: TGTGCCTGGAGTTTGGGGACAGCTGAAAAACTGTTTTTT

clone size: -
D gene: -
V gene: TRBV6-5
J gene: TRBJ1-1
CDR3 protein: CASSREGTEAFF
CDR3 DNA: TGTGCCAGCAGCAGGGAAGGCACTGAAGCTTTCTTT

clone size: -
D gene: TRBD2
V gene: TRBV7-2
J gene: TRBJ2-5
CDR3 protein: CASSWGGTSGQETQYF
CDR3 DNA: TGTGCCAGCAGCTGGGGGGGGACTAGCGGTCAAGAGACCCAGTACTTC

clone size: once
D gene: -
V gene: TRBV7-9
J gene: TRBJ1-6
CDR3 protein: CASSLAREVDSPLHF
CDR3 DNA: TGTGCCAGCAGCTTAGCCAGGGAGGTTGACTCACCCCTCCACTTT

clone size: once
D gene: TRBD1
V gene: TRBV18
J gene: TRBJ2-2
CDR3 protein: CASSLTGDTSTGELFF
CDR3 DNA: TGTGCCAGCTCCCTGACAGGGGACACGAGCACCGGGGAGCTGTTTTTT

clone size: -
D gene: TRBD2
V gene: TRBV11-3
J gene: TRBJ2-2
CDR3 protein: CASGAGGNTGELFF
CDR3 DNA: TGTGCCAGCGGAGCGGGGGGGAACACCGGGGAGCTGTTTTTT

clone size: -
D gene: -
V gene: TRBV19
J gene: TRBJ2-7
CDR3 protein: CASSTDPGNSEQYF
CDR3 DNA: TGTGCCAGTAGTACGGACCCAGGGAACTCCGAGCAGTACTTC